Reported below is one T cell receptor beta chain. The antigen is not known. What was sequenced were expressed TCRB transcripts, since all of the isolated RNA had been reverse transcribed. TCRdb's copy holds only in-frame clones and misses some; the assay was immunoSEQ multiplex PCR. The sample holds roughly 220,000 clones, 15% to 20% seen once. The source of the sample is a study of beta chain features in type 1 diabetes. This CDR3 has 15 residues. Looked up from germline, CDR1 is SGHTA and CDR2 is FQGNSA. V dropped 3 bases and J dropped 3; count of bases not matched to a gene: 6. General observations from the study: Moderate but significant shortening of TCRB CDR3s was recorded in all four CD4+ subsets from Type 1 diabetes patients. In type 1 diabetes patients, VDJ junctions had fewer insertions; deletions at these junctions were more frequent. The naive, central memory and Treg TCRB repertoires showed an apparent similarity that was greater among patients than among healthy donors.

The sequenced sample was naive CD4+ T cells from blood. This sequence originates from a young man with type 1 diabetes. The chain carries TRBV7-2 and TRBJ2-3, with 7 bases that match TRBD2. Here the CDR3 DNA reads TGTGCCAGCAGCTTGGGGAGGGTTGGTACAGATACGCAGTATTTT. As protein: CASSLGRVGTDTQYF.